The T cell receptor (beta chain) described here comes from a study of long-term antiretroviral therapy in people with HIV. CDR3 length: 15 residues. Trimming took 2 bases from V and 0 from J; bases not matched to a gene: 4. The immunoSEQ assay was v3.0, run at survey level. Per-sample TRB depth target: roughly 40,000-50,000 T-cell genomes. The repertoire was sequenced with immunoSEQ multiplex PCR; TCRdb's copy has only in-frame clones and lacks some. The table has some 18,000 clones, around four fifths seen once. This TCR came from a man under 40 with HIV. This specimen was unsorted PBMCs, taken 2.1 to 2.2 years before starting antiretroviral therapy. The V and J genes are TRBV5-3 and TRBJ2-7; the match to TRBD1 covers 8 bases. TRBV5-3 has ORF status, its function being uncertain. For the CDR3, the DNA is TGTGCCAGAAGCTTACAGGGGGGTTACTCCTACGAGCAGTACTTC. Residues: CARSLQGGYSYEQYF.